This T cell receptor beta chain comes out of a study of blood T cell repertoires in COVID-19. About the research overall: The United States, Italy and Spain were the sources of the acute and convalescent COVID-19 samples. From T cells, B-cell-depleted T cells, or PBMCs came the material, which was cDNA or gDNA.

This clone is a singleton in its sample. The V segment lost 4 bases and the J segment 4 bases; nucleotides outside the gene matches: 5. Germline CDR1 SGHRS, CDR2 YFSETQ. The CDR3 has 15 amino acids. In the authors' methods: Nucleated cell counts were estimated from reference gene primer amplification. TCRdb's table, derived via immunoSEQ multiplex PCR, lists solely in-frame clones and lacks some. V, J and clone size are those of that table, while D and trimming were read from the DNA. The top ten hold 7% to 10% of the sample, which has about 150,000 clones, 81% seen once. The chain combines TRBV5-1 with TRBJ2-5; TRBD1 agrees at 12 bases. The clonotype comes from a human donor with acute or convalescent COVID-19. The donor label of this sample is uncertain. Sequenced: peripheral blood. The CDR3 DNA follows: TGCGCCAGCAGCACCGGGACAGGGGGCAGAGAGACCCAGTACTTC. It codes for CASSTGTGGRETQYF.